The clone carrying this TCR beta chain came up a few times. Germline V gene lookup returns CDR1 MGHRA and CDR2 YSYEKL. V was trimmed by 2 bases and J by 0 bases, leaving 16 bases between them. The CDR3 is 17 residues long. PCR employed 60 Vbeta and 13 Jbeta primers. TCRdb's table, derived via immunoSEQ multiplex PCR, lists solely in-frame clones and lacks some. Here the sample spans under 150,000 clones, roughly 71% being singletons. The sample originates from a study of cytomegalovirus exposure and HLA in healthy donors. V gene TRBV4-1 combines with J gene TRBJ1-1, with D possibly TRBD1 on 6 matching bases. The specimen sequenced was PBMCs. This receptor was obtained from a woman in her forties in good health and CMV-seronegative. The CDR3 is CASSQTPQGSLNTEAFF. In nucleotides, the CDR3 is TGCGCCAGCAGCCAAACTCCCCAGGGGTCCCTGAACACTGAAGCTTTCTTT.